One T cell receptor beta chain is described in this entry. Its target is not known. The same CDR3 also results from other DNA sequences found in this sample. The data belong to a study of shared clonotypes between healthy human individuals. Broader study findings: Naive subsets, compared against memory subsets, generally had larger estimated richness values.

The CDR3 is 12 residues long. Looked up from germline, CDR1 is SQVTM and CDR2 is ANQGSEA. The V segment lost 8 bases and the J segment 6 bases; nucleotides outside the gene matches: 5. The table came from immunoSEQ multiplex PCR; TCRdb's copy has only in-frame clones and leaves some out. Among a few million clones listed, about nine tenths were seen once. The TCR sequence derives from a man younger than 35 in good health. Some clones in this sample may be carry-over from other donors' samples. Sequenced input: naive CD4+ T cells from PBMCs. The subset is: CD45RA+ positively selected. This chain links TRBV29-1 with TRBJ1-2; TRBD1 aligns across 11 bases. CDR3 loop: CSTGQGANGYTF. The CDR3 DNA sequence: TGCAGCACAGGACAGGGGGCCAATGGCTACACCTTC. The full variable domain, in which reference TRBV29-1 and TRBJ1-2 provide the parts outside the CDR3, is SAVISQKPSRDICQRGTSLTIQCQVDSQVTMMFWYRQQPGQSLTLIATANQGSEATYESGFVIDKFPISRPNLTFSTLTVSNMSPEDSSIYLCSTGQGANGYTFGSGTRLTVV.